Listed below are T cell receptor beta chains from one sample, sequenced in a study of blood T cells in healthy people across ages. One entry per CDR3 protein results from TCRdb running MiXCR on the 5' RACE reads. Seen here are around 1,100,000 distinct CDR3 sequences, about two fifths observed once, and the top ten hold about an eighth. Input material: blood. The receptors were gathered from a young man in good health. Each CDR3 is given with its conserved first and last residue. The D gene is left open where the match is weak. Clone size is not always given. Where it is, it says once, few, many or a class for expanded clones.

few	.	TRBV5-5	TRBJ1-1	CASSFPQALNTEAFF	TGTGCCAGCAGCTTCCCACAGGCTTTGAACACTGAAGCTTTCTTT
.	.	TRBV11-2	TRBJ1-4	CASSIFRTNEKLFF	TGTGCCAGCAGTATATTCCGAACTAATGAAAAACTGTTTTTT
many	.	TRBV7-2	TRBJ2-3	CASSLVGQGITDTQYF	TGTGCCAGCAGCCTTGTCGGGCAGGGGATTACAGATACGCAGTATTTT
.	.	TRBV20-1	TRBJ2-3	CSAPEIDSSTDTQYF	TGCAGTGCCCCGGAGATAGACTCAAGCACAGATACGCAGTATTTT
many	.	TRBV12-3/TRBV12-4	TRBJ1-2	CASSLGSGYTF	TGTGCCAGCAGTTTGGGCAGCGGCTACACCTTC
.	TRBD1	TRBV10-3	TRBJ1-1	CAISESWGTGRDTEAFF	TGTGCCATCAGTGAGTCGTGGGGGACAGGGCGGGACACTGAAGCTTTCTTT
.	.	TRBV5-1	TRBJ2-3	CASSLPLSTDTQYF	TGCGCCAGCAGCTTACCACTTAGCACAGATACGCAGTATTTT
.	.	TRBV27	TRBJ1-2	CASSLSPGRDYGYTF	TGTGCCAGCAGTTTATCCCCAGGGCGCGACTATGGCTACACCTTC
few	.	TRBV20-1	TRBJ1-5	CSALDKHSNQPQHF	TGCAGTGCTCTTGACAAACATAGCAATCAGCCCCAGCATTTT
few	.	TRBV20-1	TRBJ2-3	CSARVLTASSSDTQYF	TGCAGTGCTAGAGTTTTAACAGCCTCTAGCTCAGATACGCAGTATTTT
few	TRBD2	TRBV6-5	TRBJ2-4	CASSYPRGLAGGVAKNIQYF	TGTGCCAGCAGTTATCCCCGAGGACTAGCGGGGGGTGTAGCCAAAAACATTCAGTACTTC
few	.	TRBV7-2	TRBJ1-4	CASKAGTTNEKLFF	TGTGCCAGCAAGGCCGGGACGACTAATGAAAAACTGTTTTTT
.	.	TRBV12-3/TRBV12-4	TRBJ2-3	CASNHGGTDTQYF	TGTGCCAGCAACCACGGGGGCACAGATACGCAGTATTTT
.	TRBD1	TRBV2	TRBJ2-3	CASRGAGGKRHTDTQYF	TGTGCCAGCAGGGGGGCAGGGGGAAAAAGGCACACAGATACGCAGTATTTT
few	.	TRBV15	TRBJ2-5	CATSRNTLRETQYF	TGTGCCACCAGCAGAAACACCTTAAGAGAGACCCAGTACTTC
.	.	TRBV25-1	TRBJ2-5	CASSDSGRRETQYF	TGTGCCAGTAGTGATTCCGGCAGGAGGGAGACCCAGTACTTC
.	TRBD1	TRBV19	TRBJ1-1	CASSISRDRGNTEAFF	TGTGCCAGTAGTATCTCCCGGGACAGGGGTAACACTGAAGCTTTCTTT